The 5 T cell receptor beta chains below all came from one sample that was sequenced in a study of spatial heterogeneity in lung cancer (dated by TCRdb to the late 2010s). What the time point label conveys for this sample: sample taken at primary tumor resection. For TCR sequencing, whole RNA was extracted from tumor and nontumor lung tissue, or from cryopreserved PBMC samples, and no cell sorting was done. The library relied on 5' RACE. Sequencing used a NextSeq 500. In TCRdb, the public reads were trimmed at Q25 with fastp and aligned with MiXCR, with productive beta chains retained. Records with the same CDR3 protein are collapsed into one entry carrying the most frequent genes and DNA. In all, the sample holds approximately 52,000 distinct CDR3 sequences, and around 5.2% of those were seen once. The top ten clonotypes cover roughly 10% of the sample. Here the sequenced sample was PBMCs, taken at surgery. The source of these receptors is a male donor with early-stage non-small cell lung cancer.

This clonotype was seen at least ten times. This chain links TRBV3-1 with TRBJ1-1; D ambiguous. The CDR3 consists of 14 residues. Trimming shortened V by 1 base and J by 5 bases, and 11 bases separated the two germline ends. Germline V gene lookup returns CDR1 LGHDT and CDR2 YNNKEL (reference sequence). CDR3 sequence: CASSQGTVFTEAFF. CDR3 DNA sequence: TGTGCCAGCAGCCAAGGGACGGTATTTACTGAAGCTTTCTTT.

This clonotype was seen at least ten times. This chain links TRBV5-1 with TRBJ2-7; D is ambiguous. CDR1 SGHRS and CDR2 YFSETQ come from the germline V gene. Trimming stripped 2 bases from V and 2 bases from J, with 11 bases between. This CDR3 is built from 14 residues. CDR3: CASSFDTSAYEQYF. The DNA for the CDR3 is TGCGCCAGCAGCTTCGACACGTCCGCCTACGAGCAGTACTTC.

In this sample, this clonotype turned up a few times. The chain has TRBV20-1 and TRBJ2-7; D is perhaps TRBD1 or TRBD2 (5 bases each). This CDR3 region has 14 residues. Trimming removed 1 base at V and 0 bases at J, with 10 bases between. The germline V gene has CDR1 DFQATT and CDR2 SNEGSKA (reference sequence). The CDR3 loop is CSARGQRSSYEQYF. CDR3 DNA: TGCAGTGCTAGAGGACAGCGGAGCTCCTACGAGCAGTACTTC.

This clonotype was observed at least ten times. CDR3 loop: CASSQVAKGTQYF. Written as DNA, the CDR3 is TGCGCCAGCAGCCAAGTCGCGAAAGGGACCCAGTACTTC. The chain has TRBV4-3 and TRBJ2-5; unclear D gene. Germline CDR1 reads LGHNA; CDR2 reads YSLEER. V was cut by 1 base and J by 7 bases, with 10 bases left in between. CDR3 length: 13 residues.

This clonotype was seen a few times. This chain links TRBV6-4 with TRBJ2-1; D uncertain. The CDR3 has 13 amino acids. V was trimmed by 8 bases and J by 5 bases, leaving 13 bases between them. From germline, CDR1 is MRHNA and CDR2 SNTAGT. This CDR3 is CASRKAGDNEQFF. The CDR3, as DNA: TGTGCCAGCCGAAAAGCAGGTGACAATGAGCAGTTCTTC.